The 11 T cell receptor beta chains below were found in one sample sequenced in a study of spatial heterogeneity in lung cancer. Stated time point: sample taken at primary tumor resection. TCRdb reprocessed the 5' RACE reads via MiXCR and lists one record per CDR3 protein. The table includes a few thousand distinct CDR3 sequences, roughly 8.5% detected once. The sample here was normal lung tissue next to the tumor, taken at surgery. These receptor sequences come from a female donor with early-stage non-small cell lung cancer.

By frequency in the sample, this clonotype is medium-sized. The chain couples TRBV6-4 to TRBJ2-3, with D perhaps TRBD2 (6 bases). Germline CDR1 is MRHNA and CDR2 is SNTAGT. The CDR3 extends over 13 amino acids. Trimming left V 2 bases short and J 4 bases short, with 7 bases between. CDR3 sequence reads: CASSDRGSDTQYF. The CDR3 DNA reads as TGTGCCAGCAGTGACCGGGGGTCAGATACGCAGTATTTT.

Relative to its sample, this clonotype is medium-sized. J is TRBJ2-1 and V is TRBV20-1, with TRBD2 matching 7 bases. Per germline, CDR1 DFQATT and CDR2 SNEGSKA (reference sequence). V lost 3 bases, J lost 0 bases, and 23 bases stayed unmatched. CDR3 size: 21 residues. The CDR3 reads CSASLLLWEGLRSSSYNEQFF. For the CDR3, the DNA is TGCAGTGCTAGTCTGTTACTCTGGGAGGGTCTCAGATCAAGCTCCTACAATGAGCAGTTCTTC.

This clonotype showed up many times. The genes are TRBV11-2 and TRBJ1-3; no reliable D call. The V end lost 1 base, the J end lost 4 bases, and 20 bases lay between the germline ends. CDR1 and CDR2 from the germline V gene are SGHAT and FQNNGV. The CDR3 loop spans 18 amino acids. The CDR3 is CASSLVATRSIAGNTIYF. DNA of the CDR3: TGTGCCAGCAGCTTAGTTGCGACCAGGAGTATAGCGGGAAACACCATATATTTT.

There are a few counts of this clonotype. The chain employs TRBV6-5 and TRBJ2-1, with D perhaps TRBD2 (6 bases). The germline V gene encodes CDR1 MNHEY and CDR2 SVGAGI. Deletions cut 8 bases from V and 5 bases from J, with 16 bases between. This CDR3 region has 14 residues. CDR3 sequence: CASGLLAANNEQFF. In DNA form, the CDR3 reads TGTGCCAGCGGGTTATTAGCGGCGAACAATGAGCAGTTCTTC.

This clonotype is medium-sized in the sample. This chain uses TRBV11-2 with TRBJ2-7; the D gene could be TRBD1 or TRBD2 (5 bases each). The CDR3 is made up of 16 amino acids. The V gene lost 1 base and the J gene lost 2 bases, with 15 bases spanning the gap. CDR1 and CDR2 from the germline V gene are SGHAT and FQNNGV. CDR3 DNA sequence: TGTGCCAGCAGCTTAGGGGGCCGCCCCGGGACCTACGAGCAGTACTTC. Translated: CASSLGGRPGTYEQYF.

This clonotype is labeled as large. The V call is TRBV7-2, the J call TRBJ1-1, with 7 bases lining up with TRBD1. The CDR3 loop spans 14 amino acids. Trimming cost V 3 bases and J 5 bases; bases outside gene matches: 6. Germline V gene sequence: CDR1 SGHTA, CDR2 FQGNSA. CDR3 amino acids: CASSFGRGSTEAFF. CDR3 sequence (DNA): TGTGCCAGCAGCTTCGGCAGGGGGTCTACTGAAGCTTTCTTT.

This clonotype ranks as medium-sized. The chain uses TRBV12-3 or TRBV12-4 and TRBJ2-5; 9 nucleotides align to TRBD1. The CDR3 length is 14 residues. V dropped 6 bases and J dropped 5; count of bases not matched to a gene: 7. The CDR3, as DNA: TGTGCCAGCAGGCCCACAGGGGGCCGGGAGACCCAGTACTTC. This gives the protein CASRPTGGRETQYF.

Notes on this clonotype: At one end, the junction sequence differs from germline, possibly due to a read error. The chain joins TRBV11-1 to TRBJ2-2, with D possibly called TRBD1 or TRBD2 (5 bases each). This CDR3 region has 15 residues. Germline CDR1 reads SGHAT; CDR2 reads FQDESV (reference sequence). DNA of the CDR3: TGTGCCGGCAGCTTAGCCAGGGACCGCCTTGGGGAGCTGTTTTTT. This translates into CAGSLARDRLGELFF.

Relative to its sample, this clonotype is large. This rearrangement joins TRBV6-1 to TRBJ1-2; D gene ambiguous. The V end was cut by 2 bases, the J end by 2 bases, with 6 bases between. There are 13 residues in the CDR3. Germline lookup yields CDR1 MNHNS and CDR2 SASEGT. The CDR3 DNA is TGTGCCAGCAGTGAACGGCGGAACTATGGCTACACCTTC. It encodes CASSERRNYGYTF.

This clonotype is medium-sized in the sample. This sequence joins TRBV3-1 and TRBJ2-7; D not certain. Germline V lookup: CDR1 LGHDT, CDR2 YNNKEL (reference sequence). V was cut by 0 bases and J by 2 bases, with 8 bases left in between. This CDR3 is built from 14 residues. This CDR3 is CASSQDARPYEQYF. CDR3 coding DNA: TGTGCCAGCAGCCAAGATGCTCGTCCCTACGAGCAGTACTTC.

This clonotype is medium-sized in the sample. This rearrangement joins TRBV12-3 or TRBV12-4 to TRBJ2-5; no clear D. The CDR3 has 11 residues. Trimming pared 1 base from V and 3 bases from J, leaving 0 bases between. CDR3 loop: CASSLEETQYF. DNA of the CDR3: TGTGCCAGCAGTTTAGAAGAGACCCAGTACTTC.